A selection of T cell receptor beta chains follows, all from one sample in a study of CD4+ T cells in melanoma. TCRdb's table, derived via immunoSEQ multiplex PCR, lists solely in-frame clones and lacks some. Counted here are about 140,000 clones, about nine tenths occurring once; the ten biggest clones make up 1.5%. These receptors were taken from a human donor with melanoma. Each CDR3 is given with its conserved first and last residue. A D gene is named only where the DNA matches it firmly. Clone sizes are given selectively: once, few, many, or a class where the clone is expanded.

V: TRBV10-3
J: TRBJ1-2
D: NA
size: NA
length: 15
CDR3: CAISEPTTGSYGYTF
DNA: TGTGCCATCAGTGAGCCCACTACGGGAAGCTATGGCTACACCTTC

V: TRBV7-9
J: TRBJ1-1
D: NA
size: NA
length: 14
CDR3: CASHLGGMNTEAFF
DNA: TGTGCCAGCCACTTAGGAGGGATGAACACTGAAGCTTTCTTT

V: TRBV6-1
J: TRBJ1-2
D: TRBD1
size: once
length: 15
CDR3: CASTFTGTGDYGYTF
DNA: TGTGCCAGCACATTCACCGGGACAGGAGACTATGGCTACACCTTC

V: TRBV7-8
J: TRBJ2-5
D: NA
size: NA
length: 16
CDR3: CASSPSGSRSGETQYF
DNA: TGTGCCAGCAGCCCGTCGGGGTCCAGGTCGGGAGAGACCCAGTACTTC

V: TRBV9
J: TRBJ1-1
D: NA
size: NA
length: 15
CDR3: CASSSQQGPNTEAFF
DNA: TGTGCCAGCAGCTCCCAACAGGGCCCGAACACTGAAGCTTTCTTT

V: TRBV7-4
J: TRBJ1-5
D: NA
size: few
length: 16
CDR3: CASSLGCGSSNQPQHF
DNA: TGTGCCAGCAGCTTAGGATGCGGGTCGAGCAATCAGCCCCAGCATTTT

V: TRBV10-1
J: TRBJ1-1
D: TRBD1
size: NA
length: 14
CDR3: CASSSGQVETEAFF
DNA: TGCGCCAGCAGTAGCGGACAGGTCGAAACTGAAGCTTTCTTT

V: TRBV30
J: TRBJ1-4
D: NA
size: few
length: 13
CDR3: CAWTPGRSEKLFF
DNA: TGTGCCTGGACCCCGGGGCGTAGTGAAAAACTGTTTTTT

V: TRBV4-1
J: TRBJ2-7
D: TRBD1
size: NA
length: 16
CDR3: CASRQHRGNITYEQYF
DNA: TGCGCCAGCAGGCAGCACAGGGGGAATATCACCTACGAGCAGTACTTC

V: TRBV7-8
J: TRBJ1-5
D: TRBD1
size: NA
length: 17
CDR3: CASSSRRGDRGNQPQHF
DNA: TGTGCCAGCAGCTCCAGGCGGGGGGACAGGGGAAATCAGCCCCAGCATTTT

V: TRBV6-1
J: TRBJ2-5
D: NA
size: NA
length: 12
CDR3: CASSELASTQYF
DNA: TGTGCCAGCAGTGAGCTAGCATCGACCCAGTACTTC

V: TRBV6-5
J: TRBJ1-1
D: TRBD1
size: NA
length: 15
CDR3: CASSYFDRVNTEAFF
DNA: TGTGCCAGCAGTTACTTTGACAGGGTGAACACTGAAGCTTTCTTT

V: TRBV2
J: TRBJ1-5
D: NA
size: NA
length: 15
CDR3: CASSASGGPNQPQHF
DNA: TGTGCCAGCAGTGCTTCGGGGGGCCCCAATCAGCCCCAGCATTTT

V: TRBV5-1
J: TRBJ2-5
D: TRBD2
size: NA
length: 16
CDR3: CASSHGLAGVGETQYF
DNA: TGCGCCAGCAGCCACGGACTAGCGGGGGTTGGGGAGACCCAGTACTTC

V: TRBV6-1
J: TRBJ2-2
D: TRBD1
size: NA
length: 17
CDR3: CASSASRQGRGTGELFF
DNA: TGTGCCAGCAGTGCATCTCGACAGGGCAGGGGGACCGGGGAGCTGTTTTTT

V: TRBV9
J: TRBJ1-4
D: NA
size: NA
length: 16
CDR3: CASSPRPEATNEKLFF
DNA: TGTGCCAGCAGCCCCCGACCGGAAGCAACTAATGAAAAACTGTTTTTT

V: TRBV6-1
J: TRBJ1-1
D: TRBD1
size: few
length: 14
CDR3: CASSKQGVNTEAFF
DNA: TGTGCCAGCAGTAAACAGGGGGTAAACACTGAAGCTTTCTTT

V: TRBV29-1
J: TRBJ1-1
D: NA
size: once
length: 12
CDR3: CSVDGKNTEAFF
DNA: TGCAGCGTTGATGGCAAGAACACTGAAGCTTTCTTT

V: TRBV2
J: TRBJ1-1
D: NA
size: NA
length: 15
CDR3: CASSESRDKGTEAFF
DNA: TGTGCCAGCAGTGAGAGTCGGGACAAGGGCACTGAAGCTTTCTTT

V: TRBV15
J: TRBJ1-2
D: TRBD1
size: once
length: 18
CDR3: CATSRDRDRDSSNYGYTF
DNA: TGTGCCACCAGCAGAGATCGAGACAGGGACTCCTCTAACTATGGCTACACCTTC

V: TRBV5-1
J: TRBJ1-2
D: NA
size: NA
length: 16
CDR3: CASSSPPGQGNYGYTF
DNA: TGCGCCAGCAGCTCACCTCCGGGGCAGGGAAACTATGGCTACACCTTC

V: TRBV2
J: TRBJ1-4
D: NA
size: NA
length: 13
CDR3: CASSEWEGRKLFF
DNA: TGTGCCAGCAGTGAATGGGAAGGGCGTAAACTGTTTTTT

V: TRBV20-1
J: TRBJ1-2
D: NA
size: NA
length: 11
CDR3: CSATQEYGYTF
DNA: TGCAGTGCTACGCAGGAGTATGGCTACACCTTC

V: TRBV7-8
J: TRBJ2-3
D: NA
size: NA
length: 16
CDR3: CASSPSRGLGTDTQYF
DNA: TGTGCCAGCAGCCCTAGCCGGGGATTGGGTACAGATACGCAGTATTTT

V: TRBV11-2
J: TRBJ2-5
D: NA
size: NA
length: 13
CDR3: CASSQLATETQYF
DNA: TGTGCCAGCAGCCAACTAGCTACGGAGACCCAGTACTTC

V: TRBV6-1
J: TRBJ2-3
D: TRBD2
size: once
length: 14
CDR3: CASSPTGGTDTQYF
DNA: TGTGCCAGCAGCCCAACGGGGGGAACAGATACGCAGTATTTT

V: TRBV27
J: TRBJ2-1
D: NA
size: NA
length: 15
CDR3: CASSSIGAQSNEQFF
DNA: TGTGCCAGCAGTTCCATAGGGGCTCAGTCGAATGAGCAGTTCTTC

V: TRBV5-1
J: TRBJ2-6
D: NA
size: NA
length: 15
CDR3: CASSLQSDGANVLTF
DNA: TGCGCCAGCAGCTTGCAGTCAGATGGGGCCAACGTCCTGACTTTC

V: TRBV4-2
J: TRBJ1-2
D: TRBD1
size: NA
length: 15
CDR3: CASSQRDRGYYGYTF
DNA: TGTGCCAGCAGCCAGAGGGACAGGGGCTATTATGGCTACACCTTC

V: TRBV2
J: TRBJ2-7
D: NA
size: NA
length: 12
CDR3: CASNQVRDEQYF
DNA: TGTGCCAGCAACCAAGTCAGGGACGAGCAGTACTTC

V: TRBV6-1
J: TRBJ1-1
D: NA
size: NA
length: 13
CDR3: CASEGRAGAEAFF
DNA: TGTGCCAGCGAGGGCAGGGCGGGGGCTGAAGCTTTCTTT

V: TRBV5-1
J: TRBJ1-1
D: TRBD1
size: NA
length: 15
CDR3: CASSSNTGAGTEAFF
DNA: TGCGCCAGCAGCTCTAACACAGGGGCGGGCACTGAAGCTTTCTTT